This T cell receptor (beta chain) was captured by sequencing in a study of regulatory T cells in long-lasting Graves disease. The CDR3 contains 14 residues. V was shortened by 8 bases and J by 4 bases, with 17 bases between the two germline ends. Germline V gene data show CDR1 as ENHRY and CDR2 as SYGVKD. Time point denoted: newly diagnosed GD, antithyroid drugs for less than 3 months. Making the TCR library involved RNA that had been extracted from PBMCs. iRepertoire HTBI primers and Arm-PCR of CDR3 regions built TCR beta libraries. MiXCR was run by TCRdb on the multiplex PCR reads, yielding one entry per CDR3 protein. This sample has 530,000 or so distinct CDR3 sequences, with roughly 15% found just once. This sample also appeared in a second study, on T cells in Graves' hyperthyroidism and ophthalmopathy. That study reports: The primer set for the first-round RT-PCR of the TCR CDR3 was HTBI.

The gene calls are TRBV10-3 and TRBJ1-2; perhaps TRBD1 as D (6 bases). This specimen was peripheral blood mononuclear cells (PBMCs), taken at new diagnosis, from a patient treated with antithyroid drugs. This TCR was sampled from a man between 18 and 29 years old with Graves disease. The chain's CDR3 is CAIGRDTDTYGYTF. CDR3 DNA sequence: TGTGCCATCGGCCGGGACACGGACACCTATGGCTACACCTTC.